This is a list of T cell receptor beta chains from one sample in a study of T cell responses to AZD1222 COVID-19 vaccine. Libraries were prepared by immunoSEQ multiplex PCR; TCRdb keeps only in-frame clonotypes and omits some of them. The sample carries about 180,000 clones, 80% to 90% recorded once. The sequencing here drew on peripheral blood, taken 28 days after the second AZD1222 dose. The source of these receptors is an adult who received the AZD1222 COVID-19 vaccine. The CDR3 runs from the conserved cysteine through the conserved F or W. A D gene is named only where the DNA matches it firmly. Only part of the rows carry a size: once, few, many, or a class if the clone is expanded.

v_gene	j_gene	d_gene	abundance	CDR3aa	CDR3nt
TRBV9	TRBJ2-1	TRBD2	few	CASSTSRTGELAGASYNEQFF	TGTGCCAGCAGCACCTCAAGGACAGGGGAACTAGCGGGGGCCTCCTACAATGAGCAGTTCTTC
TRBV7-2	TRBJ1-3	TRBD1	-	CASSLTGGGNTIYF	TGTGCCAGCAGCTTAACAGGGGGTGGAAACACCATATATTTT
TRBV19	TRBJ1-5	-	-	CASRTGAGQPQHF	TGTGCCAGTAGAACGGGGGCGGGCCAGCCCCAGCATTTT
TRBV7-2	TRBJ2-5	-	-	CASSLKRGETQYF	TGTGCCAGCAGCCTGAAAAGGGGAGAGACCCAGTACTTC
TRBV30	TRBJ2-7	-	-	CAWSGPYEQYF	TGTGCCTGGAGTGGCCCCTACGAGCAGTACTTC
TRBV6-5	TRBJ1-1	TRBD1	-	CASTPRQGTEAFF	TGTGCCAGCACTCCACGACAGGGCACTGAAGCTTTCTTT
TRBV7-9	TRBJ2-3	TRBD2	-	CASSGLAGGSPTDTQYF	TGTGCCAGCAGCGGGCTAGCGGGGGGGAGCCCCACAGATACGCAGTATTTT
TRBV6-2/TRBV6-3	TRBJ2-7	TRBD2	-	CASSPPGLAGGINEQYF	TGTGCCAGCAGCCCCCCGGGACTAGCGGGGGGTATCAACGAGCAGTACTTC
TRBV6-5	TRBJ2-3	TRBD1	-	CASRPDRSTDTQYF	TGTGCCAGCAGGCCGGACAGGAGCACAGATACGCAGTATTTT
TRBV5-4	TRBJ1-3	-	-	CASSLGAAGNTIYF	TGTGCCAGCAGCTTGGGGGCGGCTGGAAACACCATATATTTT
TRBV7-2	TRBJ2-1	TRBD2	-	CATSPGTSFEQFF	TGTGCCACTTCCCCAGGGACTAGCTTTGAGCAGTTCTTC
TRBV28	TRBJ2-6	TRBD1	-	CASSSNIRQGDHSGANVLTF	TGTGCCAGCAGCTCTAATATTAGACAGGGGGATCACTCTGGGGCCAACGTCCTGACTTTC
TRBV24-1	TRBJ2-1	-	-	CATQRDTYNEQFF	TGTGCCACCCAAAGGGACACCTACAATGAGCAGTTCTTC
TRBV3-1/TRBV3-2	TRBJ1-2	TRBD1	-	CASSPGQGDYGYTF	TGTGCCAGCAGCCCAGGACAGGGGGACTATGGCTACACCTTC
TRBV3-1/TRBV3-2	TRBJ1-6	-	-	CASSQPGGHNSPLHF	TGTGCCAGCAGCCAACCGGGGGGCCATAATTCACCCCTCCACTTT
TRBV6-5	TRBJ1-6	-	-	CASGDRPYNSPLHF	TGTGCCAGCGGGGACCGACCCTATAATTCACCCCTCCACTTT
TRBV5-4	TRBJ2-7	-	-	CASSLAGTSYEQYF	TGTGCCAGCAGCTTGGCAGGGACGAGCTACGAGCAGTACTTC
TRBV5-1	TRBJ1-1	TRBD1	-	CASSSTGGFTEAFF	TGCGCCAGCAGCTCGACAGGGGGCTTCACTGAAGCTTTCTTT
TRBV6-5	TRBJ2-1	TRBD1	-	CASSRGTGLDEQFF	TGTGCCAGCAGCAGAGGGACAGGGCTCGATGAGCAGTTCTTC
TRBV7-9	TRBJ2-7	-	-	CASSLGWESEQYF	TGTGCCAGCAGCTTAGGATGGGAGTCCGAGCAGTACTTC
TRBV6-5	TRBJ1-1	-	-	CASSYSDRNTEAFF	TGTGCCAGCAGTTACTCCGACAGGAACACTGAAGCTTTCTTT
TRBV9	TRBJ2-5	-	-	CASSVEGGRETQYF	TGTGCCAGCAGCGTAGAGGGGGGTAGGGAGACCCAGTACTTC
TRBV24-1	TRBJ2-1	TRBD1	-	CATAPGTGASEQFF	TGTGCCACCGCACCCGGGACAGGCGCCTCCGAGCAGTTCTTC
TRBV10-3	TRBJ1-1	-	-	CAISESAQASGTEAFF	TGTGCCATCAGTGAGTCCGCCCAAGCCTCAGGCACTGAAGCTTTCTTT
TRBV18	TRBJ2-7	TRBD1	-	CASSPQTGFSYEQYF	TGTGCCAGCTCACCCCAGACAGGGTTCTCCTACGAGCAGTACTTC
TRBV28	TRBJ2-7	-	-	CASSQEQGLTLYEQYF	TGTGCCAGCAGTCAGGAACAGGGCTTGACCCTCTACGAGCAGTACTTC
TRBV9	TRBJ2-6	-	-	CASTLTGHSGANVLTF	TGTGCCAGCACCTTGACAGGCCACTCTGGGGCCAACGTCCTGACTTTC
TRBV7-8	TRBJ1-2	-	-	CASSSQGSHYGYTF	TGTGCCAGCAGCTCCCAGGGCTCCCACTATGGCTACACCTTC